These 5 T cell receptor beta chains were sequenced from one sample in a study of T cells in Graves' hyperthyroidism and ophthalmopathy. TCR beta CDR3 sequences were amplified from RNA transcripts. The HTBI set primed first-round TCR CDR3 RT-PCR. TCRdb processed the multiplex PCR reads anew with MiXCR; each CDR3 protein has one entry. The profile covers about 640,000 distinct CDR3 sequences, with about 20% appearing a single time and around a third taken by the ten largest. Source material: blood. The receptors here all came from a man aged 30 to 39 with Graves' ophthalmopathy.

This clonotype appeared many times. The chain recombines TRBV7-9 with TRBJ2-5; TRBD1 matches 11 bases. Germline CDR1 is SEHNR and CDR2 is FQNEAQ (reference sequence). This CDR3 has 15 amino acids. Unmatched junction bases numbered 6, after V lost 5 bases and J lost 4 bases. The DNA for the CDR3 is TGTGCCAGCAGCGTCGGGACAGGGGGATTAGAGACCCAGTACTTC. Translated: CASSVGTGGLETQYF.

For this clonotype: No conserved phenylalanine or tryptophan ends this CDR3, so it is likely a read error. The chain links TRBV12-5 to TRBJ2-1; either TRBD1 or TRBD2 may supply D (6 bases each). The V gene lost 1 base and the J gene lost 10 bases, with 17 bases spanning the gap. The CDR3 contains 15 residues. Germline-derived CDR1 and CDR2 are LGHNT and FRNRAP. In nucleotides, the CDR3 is TGTGCTAGTGGTTTGGCCGTGGGGGCGGGGCTAGAGCAGTTCTCC. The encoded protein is CASGLAVGAGLEQFS.

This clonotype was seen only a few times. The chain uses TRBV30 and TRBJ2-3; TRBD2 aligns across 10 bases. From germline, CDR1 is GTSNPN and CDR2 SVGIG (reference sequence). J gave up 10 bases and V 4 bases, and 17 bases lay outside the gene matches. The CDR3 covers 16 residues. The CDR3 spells CAWMKGLAGASGAQYF. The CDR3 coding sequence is TGTGCCTGGATGAAGGGGCTAGCGGGGGCCTCGGGGGCGCAGTATTTT.

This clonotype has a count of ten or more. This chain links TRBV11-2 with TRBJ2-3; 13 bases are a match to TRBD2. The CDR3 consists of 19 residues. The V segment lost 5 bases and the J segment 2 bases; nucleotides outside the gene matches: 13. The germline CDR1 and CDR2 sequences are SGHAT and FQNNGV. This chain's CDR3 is CASSPLGLAGERATDTQYF. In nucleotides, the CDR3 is TGTGCCAGCAGCCCTCTAGGACTAGCGGGAGAAAGAGCCACAGATACGCAGTATTTT.

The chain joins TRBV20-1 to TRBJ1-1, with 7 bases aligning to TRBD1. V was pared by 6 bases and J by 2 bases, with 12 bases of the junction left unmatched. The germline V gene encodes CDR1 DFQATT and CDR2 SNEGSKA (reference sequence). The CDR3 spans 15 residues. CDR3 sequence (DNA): TGCAGTGCCATAATTACGACAGGGTTTAACACTGAAGCTTTCTTT. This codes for CSAIITTGFNTEAFF.